This is a list of T cell receptor beta chains from one sample in a study of blood T cells in healthy people across ages. TCRdb itself ran the 5' RACE reads through MiXCR, one entry per CDR3 protein. The repertoire has about 1.4 million distinct CDR3 sequences, around 55% of them found once; the top ten carry more than 6%. Sequenced: blood. These receptors all come from a man between 18 and 29 years old in good health. Each CDR3 is given with its conserved first and last residue. The D gene is left open where the match is weak. Clone size appears in some rows only: once, few, many, or a class for an expanded clone.

TRBV10-2,TRBJ2-1,TRBD2,NA,TGCGCCAGCACCTGGACTAGCGCTGACAATGAGCAGTTCTTC,CASTWTSADNEQFF
TRBV24-1,TRBJ2-6,NA,once,TGTGCCACCAGTGACCCCGGGATTACCTCTGGGGCCAACGTCCTGACTTTC,CATSDPGITSGANVLTF
TRBV5-1,TRBJ2-5,NA,NA,TGCGCCAGCAGCCTTTCGGGAGCCCTCTCTCGAGAGACCCAGTACTTC,CASSLSGALSRETQYF
TRBV7-6,TRBJ1-6,NA,NA,TGTGCCAGCAGCTTAGAGGCGTATTCACCCCTCCACTTT,CASSLEAYSPLHF
TRBV5-1,TRBJ2-1,TRBD1,NA,TGCGCCAGCAGCTTGGGGTTAGGACAGGGCGCCTACAATGAGCAGTTCTTC,CASSLGLGQGAYNEQFF
TRBV5-1,TRBJ2-3,TRBD1,NA,TGTGCCAGCAGTTTGGACACAGGGGGCACAGATACGCAGTATTTT,CASSLDTGGTDTQYF
TRBV20-1,TRBJ2-1,TRBD2,few,TGCAGTGCTAGTAGACGAGCGGGAGGTAATGAGCAGTTCTTC,CSASRRAGGNEQFF
TRBV29-1,TRBJ2-3,NA,once,TGCAGCGCTGAGATCATGGATACGCAGTATTTT,CSAEIMDTQYF
TRBV20-1,TRBJ1-6,NA,NA,TGCAGTGCTAGGCCCCACAAGTGGATCGGGCCACCCCTCCACTTT,CSARPHKWIGPPLHF
TRBV20-1,TRBJ2-5,TRBD2,NA,TGCAGTGCTGGGACTAGCGGGACAGAGACCCAGTACTTC,CSAGTSGTETQYF
TRBV7-2,TRBJ2-7,NA,NA,TGTGCCAGCAGCTTACCAGAGTCCGGCTACGAGCAGTACTTC,CASSLPESGYEQYF
TRBV10-3,TRBJ2-1,TRBD2,NA,TGTGCCACCACCTTGGGACTAGCGGGCCGCAATGAGCAGTTCTTC,CATTLGLAGRNEQFF
TRBV20-1,TRBJ2-7,NA,NA,TGCAGTGCTAGGGCGCCCTACAGGGACTACGAGCAGTACTTC,CSARAPYRDYEQYF
TRBV6-2/TRBV6-3,TRBJ2-3,NA,NA,TGTGCCAGCAGCCGCCGGTCAGATACGCAGTATTTT,CASSRRSDTQYF
TRBV12-3/TRBV12-4,TRBJ2-5,TRBD1,NA,TGTGCCAGCAGTCCGACCCGGACAGGGTCAGGGACCCAGTACTTC,CASSPTRTGSGTQYF
TRBV28,TRBJ2-7,NA,NA,TGTGCCAGCAGTACCCGCCTGGGGACCTACGAGCAGTACTTC,CASSTRLGTYEQYF
TRBV9,TRBJ2-1,TRBD2,NA,TGTGCCAGCAGCGCTAGGACTAGCGGACCCAATGAGCAGTTCTTC,CASSARTSGPNEQFF
TRBV19,TRBJ2-4,TRBD2,few,TGTGCCACCGTGGGTGGGACTAGCGGGATAAAAAACATTCAGTACTTC,CATVGGTSGIKNIQYF
TRBV15,TRBJ1-5,NA,NA,TGTGCCACCAGAAGCGGATTTAGCAATCAGCCCCAGCATTTT,CATRSGFSNQPQHF
TRBV3-1,TRBJ2-1,NA,NA,TGTGCCAGCAGCCAAGTTGGCGTCTACAATGAGCAGTTCTTC,CASSQVGVYNEQFF
TRBV29-1,TRBJ2-1,NA,NA,TGCAGCGCTTGTAGAGGCCATGAGCAGTTCTTC,CSACRGHEQFF
TRBV7-9,TRBJ2-7,NA,NA,TGTGCCAGCAGCCTCGGGAGTATCTACGAGCAGTACTTC,CASSLGSIYEQYF
TRBV20-1,TRBJ1-5,NA,NA,TGCAGTGCTAGAGTCTACAGCCAGCCCCAGCATTTT,CSARVYSQPQHF
TRBV5-1,TRBJ2-7,NA,few,TGCGCCAGCAGGGACATCCGGGACATCTCCTACGAGCAGTACTTC,CASRDIRDISYEQYF
TRBV7-9,TRBJ2-5,NA,NA,TGTGCCAGCAGCTTAATCCGGGGACAAGGGAAAGAGACCCAGTACTTC,CASSLIRGQGKETQYF